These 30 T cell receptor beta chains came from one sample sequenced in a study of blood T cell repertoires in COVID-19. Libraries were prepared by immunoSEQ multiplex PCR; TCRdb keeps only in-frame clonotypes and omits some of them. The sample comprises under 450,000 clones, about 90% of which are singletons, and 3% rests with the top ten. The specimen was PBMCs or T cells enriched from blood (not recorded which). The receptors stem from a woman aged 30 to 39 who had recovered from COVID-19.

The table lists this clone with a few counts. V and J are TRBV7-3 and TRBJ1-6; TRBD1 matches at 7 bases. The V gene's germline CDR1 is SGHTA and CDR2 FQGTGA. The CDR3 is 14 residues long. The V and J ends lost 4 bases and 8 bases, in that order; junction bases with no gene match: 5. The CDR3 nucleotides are TGTGCCAGCAGCTCCGGGACAGAGGATTCACCCCTCCACTTT. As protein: CASSSGTEDSPLHF. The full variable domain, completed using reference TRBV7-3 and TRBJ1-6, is GAGVSQTPSNKVTEKGKYVELRCDPISGHTALYWYRQSLGQGPEFLIYFQGTGAADDSGLPNDRFFAVRPEGSVSTLKIQRTERGDSAVYLCASSSGTEDSPLHFGNGTRLTVT.

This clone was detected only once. The CDR3 loop is CAWSVGPGNQPQHF. In DNA form, the CDR3 reads TGTGCCTGGAGTGTGGGCCCGGGCAATCAGCCCCAGCATTTT. This chain uses TRBV30 with TRBJ1-5, with unresolved D. Deletions cut 0 bases from V and 2 bases from J, with 8 bases between. In germline, CDR1 is GTSNPN, CDR2 SVGIG (reference sequence). CDR3 length equals 14 residues.

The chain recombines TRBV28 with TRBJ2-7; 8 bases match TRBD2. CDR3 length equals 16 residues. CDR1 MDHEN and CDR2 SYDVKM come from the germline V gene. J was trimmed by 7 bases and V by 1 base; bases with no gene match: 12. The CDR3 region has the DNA TGTGCCAGCAGTTTATCAGCCCGAGCGGGAGCTGTTGAGCAGTACTTC. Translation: CASSLSARAGAVEQYF.

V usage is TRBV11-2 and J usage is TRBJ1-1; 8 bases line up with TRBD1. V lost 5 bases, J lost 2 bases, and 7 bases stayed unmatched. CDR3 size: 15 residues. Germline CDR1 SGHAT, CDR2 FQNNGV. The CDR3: CASSGGTGANTEAFF. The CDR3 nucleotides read TGTGCCAGCAGCGGGGGGACAGGAGCCAACACTGAAGCTTTCTTT.

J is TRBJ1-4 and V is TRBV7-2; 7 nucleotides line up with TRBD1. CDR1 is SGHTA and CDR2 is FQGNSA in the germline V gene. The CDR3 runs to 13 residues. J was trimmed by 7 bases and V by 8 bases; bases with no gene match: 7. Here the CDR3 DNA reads TGTGCCAGCCGCACAGGGGTGGCTGAAAAACTGTTTTTT. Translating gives CASRTGVAEKLFF.

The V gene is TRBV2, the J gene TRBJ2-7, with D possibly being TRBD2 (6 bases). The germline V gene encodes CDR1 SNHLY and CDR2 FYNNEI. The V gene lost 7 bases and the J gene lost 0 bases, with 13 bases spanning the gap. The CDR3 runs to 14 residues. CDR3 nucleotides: TGTGCCAGCATAGAGTGGGACTCCTCCTACGAGCAGTACTTC. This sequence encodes CASIEWDSSYEQYF.

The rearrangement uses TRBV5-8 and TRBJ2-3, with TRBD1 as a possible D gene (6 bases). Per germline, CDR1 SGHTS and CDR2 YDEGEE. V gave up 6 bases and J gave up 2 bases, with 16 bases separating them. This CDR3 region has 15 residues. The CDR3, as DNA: TGTGCCAGCACGGCTCAGGGGAGCCCCACAGATACGCAGTATTTT. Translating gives CASTAQGSPTDTQYF. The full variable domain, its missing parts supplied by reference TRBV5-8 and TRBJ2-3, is EAGVTQSPTHLIKTRGQQATLRCSPISGHTSVYWYQQALGLGLQFLLWYDEGEERNRGNFPPRFSGRQFPNYSSELNVNALELEDSALYLCASTAQGSPTDTQYFGPGTRLTVL.

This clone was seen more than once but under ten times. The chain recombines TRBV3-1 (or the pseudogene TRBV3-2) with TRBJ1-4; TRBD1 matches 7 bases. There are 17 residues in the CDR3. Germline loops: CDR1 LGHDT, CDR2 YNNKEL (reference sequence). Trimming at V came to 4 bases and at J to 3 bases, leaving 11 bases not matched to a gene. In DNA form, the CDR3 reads TGTGCCAGCAGCCTCAGGGACAGACTAGCGGCTAATGAAAAACTGTTTTTT. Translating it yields CASSLRDRLAANEKLFF.

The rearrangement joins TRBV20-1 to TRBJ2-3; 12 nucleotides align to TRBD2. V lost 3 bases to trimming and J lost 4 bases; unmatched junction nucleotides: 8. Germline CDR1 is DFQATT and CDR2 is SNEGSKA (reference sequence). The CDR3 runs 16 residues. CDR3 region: CSASGASGRAADTQYF. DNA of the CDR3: TGCAGTGCTAGTGGGGCTAGCGGGAGGGCCGCAGATACGCAGTATTTT.

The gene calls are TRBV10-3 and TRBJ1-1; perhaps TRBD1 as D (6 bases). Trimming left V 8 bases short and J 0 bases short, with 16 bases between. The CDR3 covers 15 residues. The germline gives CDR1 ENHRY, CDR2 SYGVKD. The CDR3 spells CAIPGGGGMNTEAFF. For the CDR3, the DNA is TGTGCCATCCCTGGAGGGGGGGGAATGAACACTGAAGCTTTCTTT.

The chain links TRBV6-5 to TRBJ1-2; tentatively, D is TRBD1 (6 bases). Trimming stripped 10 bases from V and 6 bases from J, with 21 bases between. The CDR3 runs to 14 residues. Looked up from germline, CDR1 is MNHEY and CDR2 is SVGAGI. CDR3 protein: CATTNQGGADGYTF. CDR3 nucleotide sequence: TGTGCCACCACGAATCAAGGGGGGGCTGATGGCTACACCTTC.

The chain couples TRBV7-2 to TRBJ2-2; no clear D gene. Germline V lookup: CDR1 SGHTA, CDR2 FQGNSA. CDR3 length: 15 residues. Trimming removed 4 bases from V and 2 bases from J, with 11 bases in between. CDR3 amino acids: CASSSFRGNTGELFF. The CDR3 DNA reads TGTGCCAGCAGCTCCTTTCGCGGAAACACCGGGGAGCTGTTTTTT.

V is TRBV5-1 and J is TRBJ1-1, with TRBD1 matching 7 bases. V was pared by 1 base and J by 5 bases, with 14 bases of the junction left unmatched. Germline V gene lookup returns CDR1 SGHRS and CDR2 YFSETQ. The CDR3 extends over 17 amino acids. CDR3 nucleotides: TGCGCCAGCAGCTTGTCCAGGGACACCAGGGGGTCAACTGAAGCTTTCTTT. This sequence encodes CASSLSRDTRGSTEAFF.

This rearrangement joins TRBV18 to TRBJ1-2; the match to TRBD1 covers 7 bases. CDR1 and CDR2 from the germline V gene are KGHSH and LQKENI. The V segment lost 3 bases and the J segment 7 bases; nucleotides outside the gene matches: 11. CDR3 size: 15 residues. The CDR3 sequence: CASSPTGAPGPGYTF. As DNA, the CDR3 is TGTGCCAGCTCACCCACAGGGGCGCCGGGACCTGGCTACACCTTC.

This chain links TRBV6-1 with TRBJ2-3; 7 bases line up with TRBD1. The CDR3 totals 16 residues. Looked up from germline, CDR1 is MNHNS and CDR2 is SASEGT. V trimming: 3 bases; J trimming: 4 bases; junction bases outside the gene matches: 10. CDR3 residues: CASSEPGTARPDTQYF. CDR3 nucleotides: TGTGCCAGCAGTGAGCCCGGGACAGCAAGGCCAGATACGCAGTATTTT.

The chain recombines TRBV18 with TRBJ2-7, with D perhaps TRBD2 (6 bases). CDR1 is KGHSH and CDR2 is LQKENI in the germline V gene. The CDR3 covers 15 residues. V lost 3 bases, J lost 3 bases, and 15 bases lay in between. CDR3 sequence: CASSPDEGGFYEQYF. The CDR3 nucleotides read TGTGCCAGCTCACCCGATGAGGGAGGATTCTACGAGCAGTACTTC.

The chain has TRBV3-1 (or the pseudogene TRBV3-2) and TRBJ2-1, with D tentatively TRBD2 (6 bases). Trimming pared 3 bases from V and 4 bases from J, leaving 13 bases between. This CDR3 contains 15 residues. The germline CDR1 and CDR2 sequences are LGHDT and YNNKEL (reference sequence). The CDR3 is CASSHGTHVYNEQFF. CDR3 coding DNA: TGTGCCAGCAGCCACGGGACTCATGTTTACAATGAGCAGTTCTTC.

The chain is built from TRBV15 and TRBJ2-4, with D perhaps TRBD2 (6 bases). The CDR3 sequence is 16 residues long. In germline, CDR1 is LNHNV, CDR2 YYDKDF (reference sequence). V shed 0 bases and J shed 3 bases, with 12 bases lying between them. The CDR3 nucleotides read TGTGCCACCAGCAGAGATAGCGGCGGCAACAAAAACATTCAGTACTTC. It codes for CATSRDSGGNKNIQYF.

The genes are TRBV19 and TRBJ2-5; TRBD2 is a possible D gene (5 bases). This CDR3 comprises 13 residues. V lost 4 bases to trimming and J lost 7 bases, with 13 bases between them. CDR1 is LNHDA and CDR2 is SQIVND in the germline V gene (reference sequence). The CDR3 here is CASSTDSLGTQYF. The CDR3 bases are TGTGCCAGTAGTACGGACTCATTGGGGACCCAGTACTTC.

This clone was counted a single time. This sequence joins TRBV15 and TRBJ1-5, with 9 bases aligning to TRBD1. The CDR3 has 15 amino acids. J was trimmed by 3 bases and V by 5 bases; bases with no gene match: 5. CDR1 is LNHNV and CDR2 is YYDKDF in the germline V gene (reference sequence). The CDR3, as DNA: TGTGCCACCAGCCCCGGGACAGGGCCCAATCAGCCCCAGCATTTT. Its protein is CATSPGTGPNQPQHF.

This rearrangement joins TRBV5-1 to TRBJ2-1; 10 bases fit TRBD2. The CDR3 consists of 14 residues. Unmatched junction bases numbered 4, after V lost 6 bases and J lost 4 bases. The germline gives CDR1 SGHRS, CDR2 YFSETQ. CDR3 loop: CASTRTSGYNEQFF. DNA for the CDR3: TGCGCCAGCACCCGGACTAGCGGTTACAATGAGCAGTTCTTC.

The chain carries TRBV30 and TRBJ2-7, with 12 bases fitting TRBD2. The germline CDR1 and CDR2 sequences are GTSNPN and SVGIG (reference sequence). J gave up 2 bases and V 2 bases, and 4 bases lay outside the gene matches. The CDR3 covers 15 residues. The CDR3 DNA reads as TGTGCCTGGAGTAGAGGACTAGCGGGAACCTACGAGCAGTACTTC. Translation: CAWSRGLAGTYEQYF.

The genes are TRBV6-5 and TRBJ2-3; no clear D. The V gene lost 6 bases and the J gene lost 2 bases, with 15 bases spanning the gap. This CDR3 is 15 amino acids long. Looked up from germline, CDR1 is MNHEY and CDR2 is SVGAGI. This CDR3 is CASRPDRRSTDTQYF. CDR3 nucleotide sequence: TGTGCCAGCAGACCTGATCGGCGGTCCACAGATACGCAGTATTTT.

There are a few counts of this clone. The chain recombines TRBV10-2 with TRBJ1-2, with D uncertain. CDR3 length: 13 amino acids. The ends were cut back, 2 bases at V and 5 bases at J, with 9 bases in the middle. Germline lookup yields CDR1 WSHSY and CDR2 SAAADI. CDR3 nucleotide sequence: TGCGCCAGCAGTGAGGTTCGGAGATATGGCTACACCTTC. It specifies CASSEVRRYGYTF.

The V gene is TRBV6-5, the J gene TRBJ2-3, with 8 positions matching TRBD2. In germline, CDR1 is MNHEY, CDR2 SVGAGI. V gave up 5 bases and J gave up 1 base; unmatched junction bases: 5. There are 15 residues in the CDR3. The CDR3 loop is CASSPSAGGTDTQYF. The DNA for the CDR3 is TGTGCCAGCAGTCCATCAGCGGGGGGCACAGATACGCAGTATTTT.

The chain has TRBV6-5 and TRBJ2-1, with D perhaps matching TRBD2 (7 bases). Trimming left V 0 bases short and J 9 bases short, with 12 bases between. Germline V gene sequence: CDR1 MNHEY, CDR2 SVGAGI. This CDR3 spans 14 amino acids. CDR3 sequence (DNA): TGTGCCAGCAGTTACTCCGGGGAGGGGGTTGAGCAGTTCTTC. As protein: CASSYSGEGVEQFF.

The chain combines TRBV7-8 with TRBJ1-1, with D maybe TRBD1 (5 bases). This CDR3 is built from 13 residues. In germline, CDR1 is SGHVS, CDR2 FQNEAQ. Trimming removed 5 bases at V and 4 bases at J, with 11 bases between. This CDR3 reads CASSRDSFTEAFF. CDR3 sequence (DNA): TGTGCCAGCAGCCGGGACTCTTTCACTGAAGCTTTCTTT.

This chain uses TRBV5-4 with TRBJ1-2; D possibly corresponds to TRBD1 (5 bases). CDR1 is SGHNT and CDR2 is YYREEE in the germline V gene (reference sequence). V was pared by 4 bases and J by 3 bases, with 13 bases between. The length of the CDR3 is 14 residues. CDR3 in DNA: TGTGCCAGCAGCCCGGTAGGGGAGGACTATGGCTACACCTTC. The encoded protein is CASSPVGEDYGYTF.

CDR3 sequence: CASSSPSVNTEAFF. CDR3 nucleotide sequence: TGTGCCAGCAGCTCCCCTTCAGTGAACACTGAAGCTTTCTTT. This chain links TRBV3-1 (or the pseudogene TRBV3-2) with TRBJ1-1; D is unclear. Germline-derived CDR1 and CDR2 are LGHDT and YNNKEL (reference sequence). Trimming left V 5 bases short and J 0 bases short, with 10 bases between. This CDR3 is 14 amino acids long.

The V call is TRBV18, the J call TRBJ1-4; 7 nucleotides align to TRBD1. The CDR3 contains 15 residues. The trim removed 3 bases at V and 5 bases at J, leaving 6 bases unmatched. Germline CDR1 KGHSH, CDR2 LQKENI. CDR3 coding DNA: TGTGCCAGCTCACCTCAGGGACAGAGAAATGAAAAACTGTTTTTT. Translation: CASSPQGQRNEKLFF.